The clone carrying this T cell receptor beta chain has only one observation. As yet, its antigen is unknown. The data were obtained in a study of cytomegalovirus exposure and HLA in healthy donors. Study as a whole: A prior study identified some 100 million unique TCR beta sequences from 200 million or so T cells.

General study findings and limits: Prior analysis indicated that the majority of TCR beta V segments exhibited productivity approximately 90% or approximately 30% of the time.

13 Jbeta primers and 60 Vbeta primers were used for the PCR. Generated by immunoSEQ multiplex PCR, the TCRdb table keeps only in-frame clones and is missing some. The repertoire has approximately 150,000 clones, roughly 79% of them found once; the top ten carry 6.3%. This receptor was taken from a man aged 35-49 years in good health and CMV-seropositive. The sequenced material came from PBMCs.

As DNA, the CDR3 is TGTGCCACCTCAGCGGGAGAATCTGAGACCCAGTACTTC. Its protein product is CATSAGESETQYF. V usage is TRBV6-4 and J usage is TRBJ2-5; 8 nucleotides match TRBD2. The germline gives CDR1 MRHNA, CDR2 SNTAGT. This CDR3 comprises 13 residues. Trimming at V came to 10 bases and at J to 5 bases, leaving 9 bases not matched to a gene.